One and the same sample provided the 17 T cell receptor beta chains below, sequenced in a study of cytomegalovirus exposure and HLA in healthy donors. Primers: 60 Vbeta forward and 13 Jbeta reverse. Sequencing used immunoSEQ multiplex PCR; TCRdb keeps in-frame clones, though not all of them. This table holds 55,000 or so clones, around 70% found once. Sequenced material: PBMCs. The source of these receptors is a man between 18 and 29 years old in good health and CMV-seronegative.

CDR3 amino acids: CASSFPPRKTGEDELFF. As DNA, the CDR3 is TGTGCCAGCAGCTTCCCCCCACGAAAGACAGGGGAAGACGAACTGTTTTTT. The gene calls are TRBV7-9 and TRBJ1-4, with 8 bases that match TRBD1. CDR3 length equals 17 residues. The germline CDR1 and CDR2 sequences are SEHNR and FQNEAQ (reference sequence). Trimming cost V 3 bases and J 12 bases; bases outside gene matches: 18.

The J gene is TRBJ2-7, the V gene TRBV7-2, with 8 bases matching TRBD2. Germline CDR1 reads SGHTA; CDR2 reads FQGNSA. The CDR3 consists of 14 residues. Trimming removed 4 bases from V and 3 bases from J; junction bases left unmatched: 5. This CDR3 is CASSSAGTSYEQYF. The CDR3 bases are TGTGCCAGCAGCTCTGCCGGGACTAGCTACGAGCAGTACTTC.

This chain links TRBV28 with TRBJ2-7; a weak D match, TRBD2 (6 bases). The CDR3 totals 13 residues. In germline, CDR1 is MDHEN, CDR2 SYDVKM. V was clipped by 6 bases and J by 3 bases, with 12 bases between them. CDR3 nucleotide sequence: TGTGCCAGCAGCCCAGACGGGAGCTACGAGCAGTACTTC. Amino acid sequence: CASSPDGSYEQYF.

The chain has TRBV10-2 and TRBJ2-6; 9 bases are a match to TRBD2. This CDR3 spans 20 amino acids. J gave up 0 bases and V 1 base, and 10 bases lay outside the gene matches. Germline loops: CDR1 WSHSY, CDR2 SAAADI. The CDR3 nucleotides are TGCGCCAGCAGTGAGTTTAGTAGGCTAGCGGGGTACTCTGGGGCCAACGTCCTGACTTTC. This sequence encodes CASSEFSRLAGYSGANVLTF.

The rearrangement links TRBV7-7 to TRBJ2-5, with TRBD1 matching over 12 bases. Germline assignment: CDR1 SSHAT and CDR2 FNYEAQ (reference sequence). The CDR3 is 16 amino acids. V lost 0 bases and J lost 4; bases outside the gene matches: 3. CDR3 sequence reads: CASSLAGQGATETQYF. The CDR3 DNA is TGTGCCAGCAGCTTAGCGGGACAGGGGGCTACAGAGACCCAGTACTTC.

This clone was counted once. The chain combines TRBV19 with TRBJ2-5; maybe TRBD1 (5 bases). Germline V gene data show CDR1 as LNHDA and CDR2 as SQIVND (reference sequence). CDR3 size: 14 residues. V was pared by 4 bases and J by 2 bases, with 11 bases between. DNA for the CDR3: TGTGCCAGTAGTAAGGGTCAGGGACAAGAGACCCAGTACTTC. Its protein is CASSKGQGQETQYF.

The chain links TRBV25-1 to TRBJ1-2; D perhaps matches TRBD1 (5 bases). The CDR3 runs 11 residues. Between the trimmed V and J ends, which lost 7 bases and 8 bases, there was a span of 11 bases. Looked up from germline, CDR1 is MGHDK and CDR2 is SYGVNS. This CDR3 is CASKQALGYTF. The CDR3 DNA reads TGTGCCAGCAAACAGGCACTCGGCTACACCTTC.

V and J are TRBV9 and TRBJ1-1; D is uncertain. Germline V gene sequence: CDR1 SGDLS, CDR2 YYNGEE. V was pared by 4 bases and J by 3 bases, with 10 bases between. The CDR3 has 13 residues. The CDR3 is CASSSEPDTEAFF. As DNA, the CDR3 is TGTGCCAGCAGCTCGGAGCCAGACACTGAAGCTTTCTTT.

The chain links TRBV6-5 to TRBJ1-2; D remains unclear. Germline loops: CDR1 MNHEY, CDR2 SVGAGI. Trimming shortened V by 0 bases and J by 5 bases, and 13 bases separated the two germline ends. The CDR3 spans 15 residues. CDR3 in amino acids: CASSYSIIQDYGYTF. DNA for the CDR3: TGTGCCAGCAGTTACTCGATCATCCAGGATTATGGCTACACCTTC.

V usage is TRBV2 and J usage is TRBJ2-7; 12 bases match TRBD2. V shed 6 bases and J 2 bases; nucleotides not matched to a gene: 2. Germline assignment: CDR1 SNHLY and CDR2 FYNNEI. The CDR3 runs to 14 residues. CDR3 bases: TGTGCCAGCAGGACTAGCGGGGGAACCTACGAGCAGTACTTC. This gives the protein CASRTSGGTYEQYF.

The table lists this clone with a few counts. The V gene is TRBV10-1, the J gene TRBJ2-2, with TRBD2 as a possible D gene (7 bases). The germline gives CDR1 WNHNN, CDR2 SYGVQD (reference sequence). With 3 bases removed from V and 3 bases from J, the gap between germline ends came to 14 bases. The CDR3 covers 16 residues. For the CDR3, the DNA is TGCGCCAGCAGTGACTCTAGGGGGGGTCACACCGGGGAGCTGTTTTTT. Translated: CASSDSRGGHTGELFF.

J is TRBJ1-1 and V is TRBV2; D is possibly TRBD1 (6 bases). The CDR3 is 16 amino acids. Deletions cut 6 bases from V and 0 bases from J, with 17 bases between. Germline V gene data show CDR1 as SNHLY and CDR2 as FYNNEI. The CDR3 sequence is CASSPQGLNMNTEAFF. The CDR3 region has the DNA TGTGCCAGCAGCCCCCAGGGGCTCAACATGAACACTGAAGCTTTCTTT. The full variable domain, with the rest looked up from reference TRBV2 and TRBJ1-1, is EPEVTQTPSHQVTQMGQEVILRCVPISNHLYFYWYRQILGQKVEFLVSFYNNEISEKSEIFDDQFSVERPDGSNFTLKIRSTKLEDSAMYFCASSPQGLNMNTEAFFGQGTRLTVV.

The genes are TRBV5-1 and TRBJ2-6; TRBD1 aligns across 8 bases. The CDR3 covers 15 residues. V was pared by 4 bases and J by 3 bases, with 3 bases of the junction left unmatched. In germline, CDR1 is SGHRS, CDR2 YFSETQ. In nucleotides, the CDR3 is TGCGCCAGCAGCCAGACAGGGGTTGGGGCCAACGTCCTGACTTTC. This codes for CASSQTGVGANVLTF.

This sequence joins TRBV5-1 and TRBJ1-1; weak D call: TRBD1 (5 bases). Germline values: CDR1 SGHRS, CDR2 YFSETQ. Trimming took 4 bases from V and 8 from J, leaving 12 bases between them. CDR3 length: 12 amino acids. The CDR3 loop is CASSPMGLEAFF. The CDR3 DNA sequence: TGCGCCAGCAGCCCGATGGGACTAGAAGCTTTCTTT.

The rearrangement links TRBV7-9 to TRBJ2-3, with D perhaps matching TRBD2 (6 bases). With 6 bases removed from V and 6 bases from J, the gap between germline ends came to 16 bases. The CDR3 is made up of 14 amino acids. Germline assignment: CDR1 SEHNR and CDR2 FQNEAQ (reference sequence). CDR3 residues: CASRAPTSSDTQYF. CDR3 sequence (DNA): TGTGCCAGCAGGGCCCCCACTAGCTCGGATACGCAGTATTTT.

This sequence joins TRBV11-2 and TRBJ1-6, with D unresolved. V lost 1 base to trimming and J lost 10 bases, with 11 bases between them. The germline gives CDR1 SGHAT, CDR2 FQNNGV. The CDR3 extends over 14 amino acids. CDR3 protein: CASSLGGERSPLHF. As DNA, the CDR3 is TGTGCCAGCAGCTTAGGCGGGGAGAGGTCACCCCTCCACTTT.

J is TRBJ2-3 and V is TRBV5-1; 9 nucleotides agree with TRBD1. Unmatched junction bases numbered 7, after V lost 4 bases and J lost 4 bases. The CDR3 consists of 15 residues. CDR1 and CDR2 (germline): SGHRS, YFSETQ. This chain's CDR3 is CASSPTGTGSDTQYF. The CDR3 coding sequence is TGCGCCAGCAGCCCCACCGGGACAGGGTCAGATACGCAGTATTTT. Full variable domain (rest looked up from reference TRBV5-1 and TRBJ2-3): KAGVTQTPRYLIKTRGQQVTLSCSPISGHRSVSWYQQTPGQGLQFLFEYFSETQRNKGNFPGRFSGRQFSNSRSEMNVSTLELGDSALYLCASSPTGTGSDTQYFGPGTRLTVL.